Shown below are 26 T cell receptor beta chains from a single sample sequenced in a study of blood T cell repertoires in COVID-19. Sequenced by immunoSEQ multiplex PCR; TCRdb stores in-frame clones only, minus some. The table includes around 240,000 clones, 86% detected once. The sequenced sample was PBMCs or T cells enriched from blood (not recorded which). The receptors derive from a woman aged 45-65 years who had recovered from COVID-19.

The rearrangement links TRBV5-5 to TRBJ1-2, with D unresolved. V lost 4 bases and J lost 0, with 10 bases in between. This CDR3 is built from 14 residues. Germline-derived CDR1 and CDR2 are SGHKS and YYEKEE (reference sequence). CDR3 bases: TGTGCCAGCAGCCAAACAGATGCTAACTATGGCTACACCTTC. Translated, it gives CASSQTDANYGYTF.

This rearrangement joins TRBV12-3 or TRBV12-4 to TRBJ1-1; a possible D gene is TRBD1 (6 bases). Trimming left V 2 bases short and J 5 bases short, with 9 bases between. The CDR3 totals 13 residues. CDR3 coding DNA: TGTGCCAGCAGTTTAACAGGGATAACTGAAGCTTTCTTT. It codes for CASSLTGITEAFF.

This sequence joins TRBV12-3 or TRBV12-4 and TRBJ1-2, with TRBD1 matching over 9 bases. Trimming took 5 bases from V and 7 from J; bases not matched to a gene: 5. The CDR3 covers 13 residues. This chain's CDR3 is CASSRTGGIGYTF. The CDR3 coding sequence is TGTGCCAGCAGTCGAACAGGGGGCATTGGCTACACCTTC.

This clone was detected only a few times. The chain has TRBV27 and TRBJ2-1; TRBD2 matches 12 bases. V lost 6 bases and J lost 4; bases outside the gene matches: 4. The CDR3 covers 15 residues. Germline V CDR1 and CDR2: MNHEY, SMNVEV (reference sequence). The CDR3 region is CASSPSGRDYNEQFF. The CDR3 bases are TGTGCCAGCAGCCCTAGCGGGAGGGATTACAATGAGCAGTTCTTC.

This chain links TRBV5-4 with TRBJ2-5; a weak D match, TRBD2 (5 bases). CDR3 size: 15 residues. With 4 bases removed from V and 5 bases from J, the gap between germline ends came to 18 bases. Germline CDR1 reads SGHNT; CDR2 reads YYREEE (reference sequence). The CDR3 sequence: CASSRLRGEGETQYF. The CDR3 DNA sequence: TGTGCCAGCAGCCGCCTCCGGGGAGAAGGGGAGACCCAGTACTTC.

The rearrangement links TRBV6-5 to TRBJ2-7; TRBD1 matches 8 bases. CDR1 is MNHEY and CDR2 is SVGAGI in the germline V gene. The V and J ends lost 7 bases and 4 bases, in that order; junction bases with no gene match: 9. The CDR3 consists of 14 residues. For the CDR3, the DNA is TGTGCCAGCACCGACGCGGACAGGGTGTACGAGCAGTACTTC. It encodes CASTDADRVYEQYF.

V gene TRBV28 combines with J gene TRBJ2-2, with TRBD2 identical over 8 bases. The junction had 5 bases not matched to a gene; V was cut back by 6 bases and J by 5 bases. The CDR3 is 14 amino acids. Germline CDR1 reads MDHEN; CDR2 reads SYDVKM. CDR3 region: CASRGTSRTGELFF. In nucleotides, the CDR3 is TGTGCCAGCAGGGGGACTAGTAGGACCGGGGAGCTGTTTTTT. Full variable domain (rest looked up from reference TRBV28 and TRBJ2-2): DVKVTQSSRYLVKRTGEKVFLECVQDMDHENMFWYRQDPGLGLRLIYFSYDVKMKEKGDIPEGYSVSREKKERFSLILESASTNQTSMYLCASRGTSRTGELFFGEGSRLTVL.

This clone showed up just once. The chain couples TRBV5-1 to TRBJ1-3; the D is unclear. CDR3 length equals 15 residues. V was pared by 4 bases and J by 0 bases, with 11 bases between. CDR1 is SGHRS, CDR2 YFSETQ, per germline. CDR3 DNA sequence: TGCGCCAGCAGCCGTGGTGCGGCCTCTGGAAACACCATATATTTT. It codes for CASSRGAASGNTIYF.

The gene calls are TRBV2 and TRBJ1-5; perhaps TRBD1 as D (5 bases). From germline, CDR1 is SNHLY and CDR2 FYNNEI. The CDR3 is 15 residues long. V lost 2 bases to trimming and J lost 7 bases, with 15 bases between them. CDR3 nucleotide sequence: TGTGCCAGCAGTGAACGAAGGGTCTCAGGGCAGCCCCAGCATTTT. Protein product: CASSERRVSGQPQHF.

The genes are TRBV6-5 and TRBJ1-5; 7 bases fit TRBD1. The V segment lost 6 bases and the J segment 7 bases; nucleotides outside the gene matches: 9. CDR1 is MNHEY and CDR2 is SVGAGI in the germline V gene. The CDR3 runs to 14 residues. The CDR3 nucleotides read TGTGCCAGCAGCCAAAGACAGGGCACCCAGCCCCAGCATTTT. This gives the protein CASSQRQGTQPQHF.

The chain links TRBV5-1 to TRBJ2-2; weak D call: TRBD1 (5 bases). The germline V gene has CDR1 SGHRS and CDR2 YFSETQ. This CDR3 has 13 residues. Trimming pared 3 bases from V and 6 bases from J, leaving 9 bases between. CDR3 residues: CASSSQVAGELFF. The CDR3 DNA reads TGCGCCAGCAGCTCACAGGTCGCCGGGGAGCTGTTTTTT.

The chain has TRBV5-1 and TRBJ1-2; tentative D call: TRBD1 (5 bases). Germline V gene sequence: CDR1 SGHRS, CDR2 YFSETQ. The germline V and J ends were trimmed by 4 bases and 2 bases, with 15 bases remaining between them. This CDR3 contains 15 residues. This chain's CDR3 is CASSPSVGGNYGYTF. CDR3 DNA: TGCGCCAGCAGCCCCTCCGTGGGGGGGAACTATGGCTACACCTTC.

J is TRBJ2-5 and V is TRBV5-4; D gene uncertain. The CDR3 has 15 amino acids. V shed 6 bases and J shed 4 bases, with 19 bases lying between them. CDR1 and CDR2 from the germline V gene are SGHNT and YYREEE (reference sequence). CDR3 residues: CASTTAASLAETQYF. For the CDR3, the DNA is TGTGCCAGCACTACGGCGGCTAGTCTGGCAGAGACCCAGTACTTC.

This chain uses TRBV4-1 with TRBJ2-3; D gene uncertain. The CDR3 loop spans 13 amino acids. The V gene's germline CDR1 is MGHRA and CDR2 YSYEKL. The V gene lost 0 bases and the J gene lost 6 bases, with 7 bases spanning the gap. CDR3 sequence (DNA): TGCGCCAGCAGCCAAGAGGCGGTGGATACGCAGTATTTT. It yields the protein CASSQEAVDTQYF.

The CDR3 protein is CASSPGRSTEAFF. The CDR3 nucleotides are TGTGCCAGCTCACCGGGGAGGTCCACTGAAGCTTTCTTT. This chain links TRBV18 with TRBJ1-1; D is ambiguous. Germline assignment: CDR1 KGHSH and CDR2 LQKENI. There are 13 residues in the CDR3. The V gene lost 3 bases and the J gene lost 4 bases, with 9 bases spanning the gap.

The CDR3 here is CASSAGGRNTEAFF. As DNA, the CDR3 is TGCGCCAGCAGCGCAGGGGGCAGGAACACTGAAGCTTTCTTT. The chain recombines TRBV5-1 with TRBJ1-1, with 8 bases matching TRBD1. Germline V CDR1 and CDR2: SGHRS, YFSETQ. Germline trimming cut 4 bases from V and 1 base from J; bases unmatched to any gene: 3. The CDR3 length is 14 residues.

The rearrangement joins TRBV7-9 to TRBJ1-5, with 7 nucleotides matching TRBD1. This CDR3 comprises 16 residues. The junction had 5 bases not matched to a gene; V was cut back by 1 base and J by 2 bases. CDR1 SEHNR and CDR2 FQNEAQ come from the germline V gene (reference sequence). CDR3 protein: CASSLVLGTGNQPQHF. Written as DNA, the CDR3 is TGTGCCAGCAGCTTAGTCCTAGGGACAGGCAATCAGCCCCAGCATTTT.

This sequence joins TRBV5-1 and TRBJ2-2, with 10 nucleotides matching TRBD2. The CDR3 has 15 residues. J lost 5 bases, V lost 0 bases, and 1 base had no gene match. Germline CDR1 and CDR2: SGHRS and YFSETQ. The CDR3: CASSLGTSGTGELFF. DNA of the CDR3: TGCGCCAGCAGCTTGGGGACTAGCGGTACCGGGGAGCTGTTTTTT.

CDR3 sequence reads: CASSDGTGGLMEYF. For the CDR3, the DNA is TGTGCCAGCAGTGACGGGACAGGGGGCCTAATGGAGTACTTC. J is TRBJ2-7 and V is TRBV2; 12 bases agree with TRBD1. Germline V lookup: CDR1 SNHLY, CDR2 FYNNEI. V dropped 3 bases and J dropped 11; count of bases not matched to a gene: 8. The CDR3 runs to 14 residues.

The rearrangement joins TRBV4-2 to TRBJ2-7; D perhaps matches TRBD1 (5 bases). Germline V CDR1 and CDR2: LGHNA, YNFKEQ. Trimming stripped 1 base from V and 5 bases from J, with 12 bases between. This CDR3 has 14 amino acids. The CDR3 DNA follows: TGTGCCAGCAGCCAAGGGTGGGGCGGCCACGAGCAGTACTTC. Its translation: CASSQGWGGHEQYF.

The CDR3 DNA sequence: TGTGCCAGCAGCGTAGCCGAGTGGAATGAGCAGTTCTTC. Residues: CASSVAEWNEQFF. The V gene is TRBV9, the J gene TRBJ2-1, with D unresolved. Trimming left V 0 bases short and J 7 bases short, with 8 bases between. The germline V gene has CDR1 SGDLS and CDR2 YYNGEE. The CDR3 runs to 13 residues.

The CDR3 reads CASSPTLYTQYF. CDR3 coding DNA: TGTGCCAGCAGCCCTACCCTCTATACGCAGTATTTT. The chain employs TRBV11-2 and TRBJ2-3; D is ambiguous. The CDR3 loop spans 12 amino acids. Trimming shortened V by 5 bases and J by 7 bases, and 10 bases separated the two germline ends. In germline, CDR1 is SGHAT, CDR2 FQNNGV.

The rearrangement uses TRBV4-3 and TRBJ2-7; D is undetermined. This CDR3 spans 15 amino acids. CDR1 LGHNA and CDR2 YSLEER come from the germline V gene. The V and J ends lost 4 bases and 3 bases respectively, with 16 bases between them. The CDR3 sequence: CASSPELTPLYEQYF. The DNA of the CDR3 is TGCGCCAGCAGCCCAGAACTTACGCCGCTCTACGAGCAGTACTTC.

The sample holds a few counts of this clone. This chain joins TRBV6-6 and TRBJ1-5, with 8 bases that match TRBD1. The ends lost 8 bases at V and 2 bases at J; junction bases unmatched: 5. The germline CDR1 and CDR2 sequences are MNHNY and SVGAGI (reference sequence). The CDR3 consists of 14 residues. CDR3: CASLDRVGNQPQHF. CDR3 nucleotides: TGTGCCAGCCTGGACAGGGTGGGCAATCAGCCCCAGCATTTT.

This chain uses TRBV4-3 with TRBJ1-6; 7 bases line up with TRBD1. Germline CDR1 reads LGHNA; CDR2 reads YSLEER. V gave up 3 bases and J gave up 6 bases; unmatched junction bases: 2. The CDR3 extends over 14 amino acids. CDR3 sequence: CASSQTGTNSPLHF. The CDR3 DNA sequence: TGCGCCAGCAGCCAGACAGGGACTAATTCACCCCTCCACTTT.

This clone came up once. CDR3 region: CASGRGLGTDTQYF. The CDR3 DNA sequence: TGTGCCTCAGGTAGGGGGCTTGGCACAGATACGCAGTATTTT. The chain is built from TRBV2 and TRBJ2-3, with 7 bases fitting TRBD1. The CDR3 runs 14 residues. Germline V gene sequence: CDR1 SNHLY, CDR2 FYNNEI. V dropped 11 bases and J dropped 1; count of bases not matched to a gene: 9.